Shown below are 8 T cell receptor beta chains from a single sample sequenced in a study of blood T cell repertoires in COVID-19. TCRdb's copy holds only in-frame clones and misses some; the assay was immunoSEQ multiplex PCR. The sample holds about 150,000 clones, about 86% seen once. The material sequenced was peripheral blood. These receptor sequences come from a man between 65 and 85 years old with acute or convalescent COVID-19.

J is TRBJ2-7 and V is TRBV2; 14 bases fit TRBD2. In germline, CDR1 is SNHLY, CDR2 FYNNEI. This CDR3 has 15 residues. With V trimmed by 6 bases and J by 6 bases, 7 bases remained unmatched. CDR3 DNA: TGTGCCAGCAGCAGTCGACTAGCGGGAGGGGGCGAGCAGTACTTC. Its protein product is CASSSRLAGGGEQYF.

The chain uses TRBV18 and TRBJ1-4; 9 bases align to TRBD1. Germline V gene data show CDR1 as KGHSH and CDR2 as LQKENI. This CDR3 spans 15 amino acids. Trimming at V came to 4 bases and at J to 8 bases, leaving 8 bases not matched to a gene. CDR3 in amino acids: CASSQRTGEGEKLFF. The DNA of the CDR3 is TGTGCCAGCTCACAAAGGACAGGGGAGGGAGAAAAACTGTTTTTT.

The J gene is TRBJ2-1, the V gene TRBV7-3, with D maybe TRBD2 (6 bases). Germline V lookup: CDR1 SGHTA, CDR2 FQGTGA. The CDR3 is made up of 14 amino acids. V lost 2 bases to trimming and J lost 5 bases, with 10 bases between them. The CDR3 loop reads CASSLAGRNNEQFF. CDR3 nucleotides: TGTGCCAGCAGCTTAGCAGGGAGGAACAATGAGCAGTTCTTC.

This clone was detected only once. The chain joins TRBV5-8 to TRBJ2-7; TRBD2 matches 12 bases. The junction had 3 bases not matched to a gene; V was cut back by 2 bases and J by 3 bases. The germline gives CDR1 SGHTS, CDR2 YDEGEE. CDR3 length equals 15 residues. The CDR3 nucleotides read TGTGCCAGCAGCTTCGGACTAGCGGGATTCTACGAGCAGTACTTC. This codes for CASSFGLAGFYEQYF.

This sequence joins TRBV7-2 and TRBJ1-1; tentative D call: TRBD1 (6 bases). Trimming cost V 0 bases and J 5 bases, with 10 bases left between them. Germline V CDR1 and CDR2: SGHTA, FQGNSA. The CDR3 runs 14 residues. CDR3 sequence: CASSLAIGGTEAFF. The CDR3 DNA reads TGTGCCAGCAGCTTAGCGATAGGGGGAACTGAAGCTTTCTTT.

This chain uses TRBV7-2 with TRBJ1-1, with D maybe TRBD1 (5 bases). The CDR3 consists of 15 residues. Germline V gene lookup returns CDR1 SGHTA and CDR2 FQGNSA. V was cut by 1 base and J by 6 bases, with 15 bases left in between. In nucleotides, the CDR3 is TGTGCCAGCAGCTTAGGAGGCAGGGATTTTGCTGAAGCTTTCTTT. This translates into CASSLGGRDFAEAFF.

This chain connects TRBV6-2 or TRBV6-3 to TRBJ2-1; 8 bases match TRBD2. The CDR3 contains 14 residues. With 4 bases clipped from V and 5 bases from J, the junction kept 4 bases outside the gene matches. Looked up from germline, CDR1 is MNHEY and CDR2 is SVGEGT. CDR3 amino acids: CASSLLAGNNEQFF. The CDR3 DNA reads as TGTGCCAGCAGTTTGCTAGCGGGCAACAATGAGCAGTTCTTC.

This clone came up once. The chain is built from TRBV19 and TRBJ1-1; TRBD1 agrees at 9 bases. V trimming: 5 bases; J trimming: 3 bases; junction bases outside the gene matches: 7. From germline, CDR1 is LNHDA and CDR2 SQIVND (reference sequence). This CDR3 has 15 amino acids. In DNA form, the CDR3 reads TGTGCCAGTAGTCCACGACAGGGGGTGGACACTGAAGCTTTCTTT. Protein: CASSPRQGVDTEAFF.